This T cell receptor beta chain comes out of a study of vaccination effects on CD4 cells after COVID-19. Antigen-specific CD4+ T cell clonotypes were called by their expansion after viral peptide-pool culture in ViraFEST. The authors isolated CD4+ T cells after roughly eleven days of culture. A positive SARS-CoV-2 PCR test fell between March and December 2020. At days 3 and 7, half of the medium was exchanged for IL-2 medium. Deletions cut 4 bases from V and 2 bases from J, with 15 bases between. The CDR3 runs to 15 residues. Germline CDR1 LGHNA, CDR2 YSLEER. Sequencing used immunoSEQ multiplex PCR; TCRdb keeps in-frame clones, though not all of them. This table has 17,000 or so clones, 70% to 75% appearing once. For this clone: Its matching antigen is unknown.

The chain joins TRBV4-3 to TRBJ2-7; no clear D gene. Sequenced here: CD4+ T cells from PBMCs cultured with SARS-CoV-2 spike peptides, sampled before COVID-19 vaccination. This TCR derives from a human donor who had a prior SARS-CoV-2 infection. The CDR3 bases are TGCGCCAGCAGCCTTCTACTTGGAGAGGCCTACGAGCAGTACTTC. Translated, it gives CASSLLLGEAYEQYF.